The TCR beta chain described here comes from a study of lymphopenia after photon versus proton radiotherapy (dated by TCRdb to between 2018 and 2021). The study in broad terms: The study compared the immunological effects of photon versus proton radiation therapy in patients with gastrointestinal tumors who developed high-grade lymphopenia. The study was designed to characterize how the impact on the immune system differs between the two radiation modalities. The cohort comprised more than 15 patients with gastrointestinal tumors who received either photon or proton therapy and then developed lymphopenia.

Broader findings and caveats from the paper: During treatment, patients who received proton therapy stayed relatively stable, whereas patients who received photon therapy lost naive T cells and TCR diversity and gained effector/memory populations. After the lymphocyte count nadir, photon-treated repertoires showed oligoclonal expansion, especially of CD8+ Temra cells, which drove the drop in diversity. Across the cohort, an inverse correlation was found between a larger post-nadir drop in TCR diversity and overall survival time among patients who died. The survival association was assessed only in patients who died, and the authors presented better survival with proton therapy as a possibility rather than a demonstrated result.

Libraries were prepared through the immunoSEQ multiplex PCR assay. Deep sequencing of rearranged TCR beta loci, alongside multiparametric flow cytometry, was used to profile T cell repertoires. Here the immuneACCESS table is served through TCRdb, limited to in-frame sequences with V and J called. Missing clones are a known gap in these copies; in checked studies unresolved V genes cover under half, and the rest lacks a known reason. This sample has over 35,000 clones in its table, and around 86% of those were observed once. The top ten clonotypes cover around a quarter of the sample. Comment on this clone: Its binding antigen is unknown. The record has no base qualities; no much larger clone is one base away.

The CDR3 holds 14 amino acids from the cysteine to the phenylalanine. CDR3 DNA is the only sequence kept; it has 42 bases, read in frame from the first base. According to the germline V gene, CDR1 reads SGHRS and CDR2 reads YFSETQ. Trimming at the junction amounts to 2 bases on V and 3 bases on J, and the germline ends lie 12 bases apart. The sequencing used peripheral blood, collected from a patient treated with proton-based radiotherapy. The rearranged segments are TRBV5-1 and TRBJ2-7; TRBD2 is a weak D gene call, 6 bases matching. This clonotype originated in a woman aged 65 to 85 with pancreatic cancer. The nucleotides are TGCGCCAGCAGCTTTACTAGCTCCCTCTACGAGCAGTACTTC. This gives the protein CASSFTSSLYEQYF. Extended through the reference TRBV5-1 and TRBJ2-7 proteins, this CDR3 yields the full variable domain: KAGVTQTPRYLIKTRGQQVTLSCSPISGHRSVSWYQQTPGQGLQFLFEYFSETQRNKGNFPGRFSGRQFSNSRSEMNVSTLELGDSALYLCASSFTSSLYEQYFGPGTRLTVT.